A single T cell receptor beta chain is shown here with its context. The antigen remains undetermined. This sample was included in a study of T cell responses to AZD1222 COVID-19 vaccine. Study-wide results and limits: Donors were chiefly white British, with a greater number of females, and clonal diversity was perhaps underestimated.

Libraries were prepared by immunoSEQ multiplex PCR; TCRdb keeps only in-frame clonotypes and omits some of them. The table includes 86,000 or so clones, around nine tenths detected once. The CDR3 is made up of 16 amino acids. Germline trimming cut 2 bases from V and 4 bases from J; bases unmatched to any gene: 3. Germline V gene data show CDR1 as SGHAT and CDR2 as FQNNGV. The rearrangement links TRBV11-2 to TRBJ2-3, with 13 nucleotides matching TRBD2. Sequenced here: peripheral blood, sampled 28 days after the second AZD1222 dose. The source is an adult who received the AZD1222 COVID-19 vaccine. The CDR3 region is CASSLTGTSGADTQYF. As DNA, the CDR3 is TGTGCCAGCAGCTTAACAGGGACTAGCGGGGCAGATACGCAGTATTTT.